The 14 T cell receptor beta chains listed next were all sequenced from one sample in a study of shared clonotypes between healthy human individuals. Selected positively for CCR7 and CD45RO-negative, naive CD8 cells excluded terminally differentiated effector memory CD45RA+ cells. Sequencing was performed with immunoSEQ multiplex PCR; in TCRdb, only in-frame clones are kept and a portion is missing. The data hold under 1 million clones, with almost 95% observed a single time. Material: naive CD8+ T cells sorted from blood. Receptors originate from a young man in good health.

V is TRBV19 and J is TRBJ1-4, with TRBD1 as a possible D gene (6 bases). V lost 4 bases and J lost 4, with 13 bases in between. CDR1 and CDR2 from the germline V gene are LNHDA and SQIVND (reference sequence). The CDR3 runs 15 residues. This chain's CDR3 is CASSSWTALNEKLFF. CDR3 coding DNA: TGTGCCAGTAGTAGCTGGACAGCTCTTAATGAAAAACTGTTTTTT.

This clone occurred once. The V call is TRBV18, the J call TRBJ1-1, with 9 bases aligning to TRBD1. Germline CDR1 reads KGHSH; CDR2 reads LQKENI. V was clipped by 3 bases and J by 1 base; unmatched bases: 6. This CDR3 is built from 16 residues. The CDR3 protein is CASSPSPGQGNTEAFF. Written as DNA, the CDR3 is TGTGCCAGCTCACCCAGCCCGGGACAGGGGAACACTGAAGCTTTCTTT.

J is TRBJ2-3 and V is TRBV13, with unresolved D. V lost 1 base and J lost 0, with 5 bases in between. The CDR3 is made up of 14 amino acids. Germline loops: CDR1 PRHDT, CDR2 FYEKMQ (reference sequence). The CDR3 is CASSLELSTDTQYF. The CDR3 nucleotides read TGTGCCAGCAGCTTAGAACTTAGCACAGATACGCAGTATTTT.

V and J are TRBV7-6 and TRBJ2-2, with 14 bases matching TRBD2. The junction had 10 bases not matched to a gene; V was cut back by 5 bases and J by 5 bases. The CDR3 consists of 18 residues. Germline lookup yields CDR1 SGHVS and CDR2 FNYEAQ. This CDR3 reads CASSPRGLAGDGTGELFF. For the CDR3, the DNA is TGTGCCAGCAGCCCCCGGGGACTAGCGGGAGACGGGACCGGGGAGCTGTTTTTT.

A single count supports this clone. The rearrangement uses TRBV4-3 and TRBJ2-1; 7 bases match TRBD2. The germline V gene encodes CDR1 LGHNA and CDR2 YSLEER. CDR3 size: 18 residues. J was trimmed by 2 bases and V by 0 bases; bases with no gene match: 10. The CDR3 sequence is CASSQDGPFSGPYNEQFF. CDR3 sequence (DNA): TGCGCCAGCAGCCAAGATGGGCCATTTAGCGGGCCCTACAATGAGCAGTTCTTC.

The V gene is TRBV27, the J gene TRBJ2-1, with 7 positions matching TRBD2. This CDR3 has 14 residues. Trimming at V came to 7 bases and at J to 5 bases, leaving 8 bases not matched to a gene. CDR1 and CDR2 (germline): MNHEY, SMNVEV (reference sequence). Written as DNA, the CDR3 is TGTGCCAGCAAACCCGGACTAGAAAACAATGAGCAGTTCTTC. This codes for CASKPGLENNEQFF.

The DNA for the CDR3 is TGTGCCTGGAGGGGACACTCCTACGAGCAGTACTTC. It translates to CAWRGHSYEQYF. The genes are TRBV30 and TRBJ2-7; possibly TRBD1 for D (6 bases). The germline V gene encodes CDR1 GTSNPN and CDR2 SVGIG (reference sequence). The ends were cut back, 3 bases at V and 0 bases at J, with 6 bases in the middle. This CDR3 comprises 12 residues.

The genes are TRBV6-1 and TRBJ1-1; 8 bases are shared with TRBD1. This CDR3 is 16 amino acids long. Per the germline V gene, CDR1 is MNHNS and CDR2 is SASEGT. The ends lost 1 base at V and 1 base at J; junction bases unmatched: 5. CDR3 in DNA: TGTGCCAGCAGTGAAGGGACAGGGAGGTGGAACACTGAAGCTTTCTTT. Its protein product is CASSEGTGRWNTEAFF.

V is TRBV5-4 and J is TRBJ2-5, with D perhaps TRBD2 (5 bases). Trimming left V 0 bases short and J 4 bases short, with 10 bases between. CDR1 and CDR2 (germline): SGHNT, YYREEE (reference sequence). This CDR3 spans 14 amino acids. CDR3 in amino acids: CASSLEWAGETQYF. The CDR3 DNA follows: TGTGCCAGCAGCTTGGAGTGGGCGGGAGAGACCCAGTACTTC.

V is TRBV27 and J is TRBJ2-7, with 11 bases identical to TRBD2. V lost 2 bases and J lost 2; bases outside the gene matches: 8. Germline lookup yields CDR1 MNHEY and CDR2 SMNVEV (reference sequence). The CDR3 loop spans 17 amino acids. This chain's CDR3 is CASSLHDSSGRPYEQYF. DNA of the CDR3: TGTGCCAGCAGTTTACACGATTCTAGCGGGAGGCCCTACGAGCAGTACTTC.

This clone was found once. The chain recombines TRBV6-1 with TRBJ2-4; 15 nucleotides agree with TRBD2. V lost 2 bases and J lost 2; bases outside the gene matches: 4. There are 18 residues in the CDR3. Germline V gene lookup returns CDR1 MNHNS and CDR2 SASEGT. CDR3 region: CASSERGLAGGPKNIQYF. CDR3 DNA: TGTGCCAGCAGTGAACGGGGACTAGCGGGAGGACCCAAAAACATTCAGTACTTC.

The chain is built from TRBV6-5 and TRBJ2-2; D is unclear. Germline V gene data show CDR1 as MNHEY and CDR2 as SVGAGI. The length of the CDR3 is 12 residues. Deletions cut 6 bases from V and 7 bases from J, with 9 bases between. CDR3 nucleotides: TGTGCCAGCAGCCCTACCTACGGGGAGCTGTTTTTT. Translation gives CASSPTYGELFF.

This clone occurred once. The CDR3 region is CASSYSVGANEQYF. The CDR3, as DNA: TGTGCCAGCAGTTACTCTGTAGGGGCTAACGAGCAGTACTTC. V is TRBV6-5 and J is TRBJ2-7; TRBD1 is a possible D gene (5 bases). The V end lost 0 bases, the J end lost 5 bases, and 11 bases lay between the germline ends. The length of the CDR3 is 14 residues. Germline assignment: CDR1 MNHEY and CDR2 SVGAGI.

This chain links TRBV21-1 with TRBJ2-7; the D segment call TRBD1 is taken from the table without a DNA check. TRBV21-1 is designated a pseudogene. The CDR3 is 16 residues long. CDR3 sequence (DNA): TGTGCCAGCAGCAAAGGTAGTTGGCAGGGGCCGAACGAGCAGTACTTC. Translated, it gives CASSKGSWQGPNEQYF.